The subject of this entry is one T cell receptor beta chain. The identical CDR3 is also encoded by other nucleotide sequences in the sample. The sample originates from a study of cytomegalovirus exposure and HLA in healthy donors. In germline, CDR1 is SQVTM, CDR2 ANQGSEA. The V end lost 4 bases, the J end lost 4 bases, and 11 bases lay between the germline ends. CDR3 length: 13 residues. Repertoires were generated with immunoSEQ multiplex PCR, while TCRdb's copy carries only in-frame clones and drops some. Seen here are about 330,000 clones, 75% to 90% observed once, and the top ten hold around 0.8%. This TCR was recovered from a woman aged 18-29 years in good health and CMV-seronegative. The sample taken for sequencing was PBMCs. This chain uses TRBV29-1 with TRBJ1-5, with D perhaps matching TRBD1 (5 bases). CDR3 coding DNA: TGCAGCGTTGGGGGTGGGGGGAATCAGCCCCAGCATTTT. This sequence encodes CSVGGGGNQPQHF.